Sequencing of this T cell receptor beta chain was carried out in a study of OX40 agonist ivuxolimab in advanced cancers. V was pared by 7 bases and J by 0 bases, with 12 bases between. Germline lookup yields CDR1 SQVTM and CDR2 ANQGSEA. This CDR3 spans 13 amino acids. Assay used: immunoSEQ multiplex PCR; TCRdb lists only in-frame clones, some missing. The repertoire has roughly 18,000 clones, 85% to 90% of them found once; the top ten carry around a third. The chain employs TRBV29-1 and TRBJ1-1, with D unresolved. The sample consisted of CD4+ or CD8+ T cells sorted from blood, taken in a trial of the OX40 agonist ivuxolimab. This TCR was recovered from an adult with an advanced solid tumor such as melanoma, head and neck, liver or kidney cancer. The chain's CDR3 is CSAADGMNTEAFF. The CDR3 DNA reads as TGCAGCGCCGCAGACGGCATGAACACTGAAGCTTTCTTT.